These T cell receptor beta chains were read from a single sample in a study of blood T cell repertoires in COVID-19. Generated by immunoSEQ multiplex PCR, the TCRdb table keeps only in-frame clones and is missing some. The sample records approximately 220,000 clones, 85% being singletons. Sequencing was carried out using PBMCs or T cells enriched from blood (not recorded which). These receptors originate from a man between 35 and 55 years old who had recovered from COVID-19. The CDR3 runs from the conserved cysteine through the conserved F or W. The D gene is left open where the match is weak. Not all rows give a size; the values are once, few, many and, for expanded clones, a class.

V: TRBV4-2
D: -
J: TRBJ1-3
size: -
DNA: TGTGCCAGCAGCCAAGAAACCGGGGGGCGCATTGGAAACACCATATATTTT
CDR3: CASSQETGGRIGNTIYF

V: TRBV5-1
D: TRBD1
J: TRBJ2-1
size: once
DNA: TGCGCCAGCTCAGGACAGGGGAGAACTGGTGAGCAGTTCTTC
CDR3: CASSGQGRTGEQFF

V: TRBV30
D: TRBD1
J: TRBJ1-6
size: -
DNA: TGTGCCTGGAGAGAAACAGGGGGGTTTTCACCCCTCCACTTT
CDR3: CAWRETGGFSPLHF

V: TRBV7-9
D: -
J: TRBJ2-1
size: -
DNA: TGTGCCAGCAGCTTAGTGAAGGGCGGGATAGACGATGAGCAGTTCTTC
CDR3: CASSLVKGGIDDEQFF

V: TRBV11-2
D: -
J: TRBJ2-3
size: -
DNA: TGTGCCAGCAGGGGAGGCCGAGATACGCAGTATTTT
CDR3: CASRGGRDTQYF

V: TRBV7-8
D: -
J: TRBJ1-2
size: -
DNA: TGTGCCAGCAGCCGAAGTGGGGGCAGAAAAAACTATGGCTACACCTTC
CDR3: CASSRSGGRKNYGYTF

V: TRBV27
D: -
J: TRBJ2-7
size: -
DNA: TGTGCCAGCAGTTTAATGAGGGATTTGGGAGAGCAGTACTTC
CDR3: CASSLMRDLGEQYF

V: TRBV30
D: -
J: TRBJ2-6
size: -
DNA: TGTGCCTGGAGTCAGGTGGCCGTCCTGACTTTC
CDR3: CAWSQVAVLTF

V: TRBV7-9
D: -
J: TRBJ1-2
size: few
DNA: TGTGCCAGCAGCTTAGGCGACAGGCTTAACTATGGCTACACCTTC
CDR3: CASSLGDRLNYGYTF

V: TRBV7-6
D: TRBD2
J: TRBJ2-2
size: -
DNA: TGTGCCAGCAGCTTATATCTAGCGGGAACCGGGGAGCTGTTTTTT
CDR3: CASSLYLAGTGELFF

V: TRBV7-2
D: -
J: TRBJ2-7
size: -
DNA: TGTGCCAGCAGCTTAAACGTAGCCAGGGCGATGCACGAGCAGTACTTC
CDR3: CASSLNVARAMHEQYF

V: TRBV25-1
D: TRBD2
J: TRBJ2-1
size: -
DNA: TGTGCCAGCAGTGAAGAGCGGGGGGGAATACTCTACAATGAGCAGTTCTTC
CDR3: CASSEERGGILYNEQFF

V: TRBV5-1
D: TRBD1
J: TRBJ2-6
size: -
DNA: TGCGCCAGCAGTCAAAGGACAGGGGCCTCTGGGGCCAACGTCCTGACTTTC
CDR3: CASSQRTGASGANVLTF

V: TRBV18
D: -
J: TRBJ1-5
size: -
DNA: TGTGCCAGCTCACGCGGGACTTTGGGCAATCAGCCCCAGCATTTT
CDR3: CASSRGTLGNQPQHF

V: TRBV4-2
D: -
J: TRBJ2-5
size: -
DNA: TGTGCCAGCAGCCAAGACCATGGGTTAGGGGTCCAAGAGACCCAGTACTTC
CDR3: CASSQDHGLGVQETQYF

V: TRBV29-1
D: -
J: TRBJ2-2
size: once
DNA: TGCAGCGTGGGGCCCGGCTACGGGCAGGGGTGGGACACCGGGGAGCTGTTTTTT
CDR3: CSVGPGYGQGWDTGELFF

V: TRBV4-1
D: TRBD2
J: TRBJ2-2
size: -
DNA: TGCGCCAGCAGCCAAGCCCCGAGCGGGAGAAAGGCCTTGAAGACCGGGGAGCTGTTTTTT
CDR3: CASSQAPSGRKALKTGELFF

V: TRBV6-2/TRBV6-3
D: -
J: TRBJ2-7
size: -
DNA: TGTGCCAGCAGCACCAGGGCCGAAAGCTACGAGCAGTACTTC
CDR3: CASSTRAESYEQYF

V: TRBV19
D: -
J: TRBJ2-7
size: -
DNA: TGTGCCAGTAGTATTGGTGGCGGTAGCTCCTACGAGCAGTACTTC
CDR3: CASSIGGGSSYEQYF

V: TRBV27
D: TRBD1
J: TRBJ1-4
size: -
DNA: TGTGCCAGCAGCCCGGACAGGTTCAATGAAAAACTGTTTTTT
CDR3: CASSPDRFNEKLFF

V: TRBV7-9
D: -
J: TRBJ2-1
size: -
DNA: TGTGCCAGCAGCTTAGAGAGCGCTAGCTCCTACAATGAGCAGTTCTTC
CDR3: CASSLESASSYNEQFF

V: TRBV6-8
D: TRBD2
J: TRBJ2-7
size: -
DNA: TGTGCCAGTTATTGTGGGACTATGGATTACGAGCAGTACTTC
CDR3: CASYCGTMDYEQYF

V: TRBV7-9
D: TRBD2
J: TRBJ2-1
size: once
DNA: TGTGCCAGCAGCCCTACTAGCGGGAACGATGAGCAGTTCTTC
CDR3: CASSPTSGNDEQFF

V: TRBV12-3/TRBV12-4
D: -
J: TRBJ2-7
size: once
DNA: TGTGCCAGCGGGCTACAGGGAATCTACGAGCAGTACTTC
CDR3: CASGLQGIYEQYF

V: TRBV28
D: -
J: TRBJ2-7
size: -
DNA: TGTGCCAGCAGTGCGATATACGAGCAGTACTTC
CDR3: CASSAIYEQYF

V: TRBV24-1
D: TRBD1
J: TRBJ1-2
size: once
DNA: TGTGCCACCAGTGATCGACAGGGGGAATACTATGGCTACACCTTC
CDR3: CATSDRQGEYYGYTF

V: TRBV3-1/TRBV3-2
D: TRBD2
J: TRBJ2-1
size: -
DNA: TGTGCCAGCAGCCAAGGTCTACTAGCGTCCTACAATGAGCAGTTCTTC
CDR3: CASSQGLLASYNEQFF

V: TRBV13
D: -
J: TRBJ1-2
size: -
DNA: TGTGCCAGCAGCTTAATGTTCAGGGGTAATTACTTGAGGGGCTACACCTTC
CDR3: CASSLMFRGNYLRGYTF

V: TRBV3-1/TRBV3-2
D: -
J: TRBJ2-7
size: -
DNA: TGTGCCAGCACCCTAGGGGGGGAGGCCTACGAGCAGTACTTC
CDR3: CASTLGGEAYEQYF

V: TRBV21-1
D: -
J: TRBJ1-6
size: once
DNA: TGTGCCAGCATGACAGGGGACGATTCACCCCTCCACTTT
CDR3: CASMTGDDSPLHF

V: TRBV2
D: TRBD2
J: TRBJ2-1
size: -
DNA: TGTGCCAGCAGGGCGGGGGGAATTTACAATGAGCAGTTCTTC
CDR3: CASRAGGIYNEQFF

V: TRBV15
D: -
J: TRBJ2-3
size: -
DNA: TGTGCCACCAGCAGAGCGGGAGAAAGCACAGATACGCAGTATTTT
CDR3: CATSRAGESTDTQYF

V: TRBV27
D: TRBD2
J: TRBJ2-1
size: -
DNA: TGTGCCAGCAGTTTGACTAGCCTGAATGAGCAGTTCTTC
CDR3: CASSLTSLNEQFF

V: TRBV7-9
D: TRBD1
J: TRBJ1-2
size: -
DNA: TGTGCCAGCAGCTTAGGGAGACAGGGGGCGTTTTTGAATGGCTACACCTTC
CDR3: CASSLGRQGAFLNGYTF

V: TRBV28
D: TRBD1
J: TRBJ1-2
size: -
DNA: TGTGCCAGTGGGACAGACTATGGCTACACCTTC
CDR3: CASGTDYGYTF

V: TRBV6-5
D: TRBD1
J: TRBJ1-4
size: -
DNA: TGTGCCAGCAGTTCCGGGACAGGACCTCTTGGAAAACTGTTTTTT
CDR3: CASSSGTGPLGKLFF

V: TRBV7-8
D: TRBD1
J: TRBJ1-2
size: once
DNA: TGTGCCAGCAGCCCCTTAGAAAACAGGGGCTATGGCTACACCTTC
CDR3: CASSPLENRGYGYTF

V: TRBV9
D: -
J: TRBJ1-2
size: -
DNA: TGTGCCAGCAGCGTAGCAGGGAATGGCTACACCTTC
CDR3: CASSVAGNGYTF

V: TRBV15
D: TRBD2
J: TRBJ2-7
size: -
DNA: TGTGCCACCAGCAGAGATCGGCTAGCGGGAGCGGGCGAGCAGTACTTC
CDR3: CATSRDRLAGAGEQYF

V: TRBV10-2
D: TRBD1
J: TRBJ1-5
size: -
DNA: TGCGCCAGCAGCGAGACAGGGAATCAGCCCCAGCATTTT
CDR3: CASSETGNQPQHF

V: TRBV9
D: -
J: TRBJ1-1
size: -
DNA: TGTGCCAGCAGCGCCTCTTTCGGCACTGAAGCTTTCTTT
CDR3: CASSASFGTEAFF

V: TRBV28
D: -
J: TRBJ2-2
size: -
DNA: TGTGCCAGTAGCGTAGCCGGGGAGCTGTTTTTT
CDR3: CASSVAGELFF

V: TRBV27
D: TRBD1
J: TRBJ2-1
size: -
DNA: TGTGCCAGCAGTGGTCAGGGGGCGACTGGGCAGTTCTTC
CDR3: CASSGQGATGQFF

V: TRBV19
D: -
J: TRBJ2-7
size: -
DNA: TGTGCCAGTAGTATAGATCGGGTGACCCCCTACGAGCAGTACTTC
CDR3: CASSIDRVTPYEQYF

V: TRBV6-5
D: TRBD1
J: TRBJ2-4
size: -
DNA: TGTGCCAGCTATCAGGGGGCCGGCAAAAACATTCAGTACTTC
CDR3: CASYQGAGKNIQYF

V: TRBV6-2/TRBV6-3
D: -
J: TRBJ2-7
size: few
DNA: TGTGCCAGCAGTTACTCATATTACGAGCAGTACTTC
CDR3: CASSYSYYEQYF

V: TRBV9
D: TRBD1
J: TRBJ2-1
size: -
DNA: TGTGCCAGCAGCGAGGGACAGGGTCTTAATGAGCAGTTCTTC
CDR3: CASSEGQGLNEQFF

V: TRBV9
D: -
J: TRBJ1-2
size: few
DNA: TGTGCCAGCAGCGTAGCTAGGGGAGGCTACACCTTC
CDR3: CASSVARGGYTF

V: TRBV24-1
D: -
J: TRBJ2-7
size: -
DNA: TGTGCCACCAGTGATAGGGACACAACTACCTACGAGCAGTACTTC
CDR3: CATSDRDTTTYEQYF